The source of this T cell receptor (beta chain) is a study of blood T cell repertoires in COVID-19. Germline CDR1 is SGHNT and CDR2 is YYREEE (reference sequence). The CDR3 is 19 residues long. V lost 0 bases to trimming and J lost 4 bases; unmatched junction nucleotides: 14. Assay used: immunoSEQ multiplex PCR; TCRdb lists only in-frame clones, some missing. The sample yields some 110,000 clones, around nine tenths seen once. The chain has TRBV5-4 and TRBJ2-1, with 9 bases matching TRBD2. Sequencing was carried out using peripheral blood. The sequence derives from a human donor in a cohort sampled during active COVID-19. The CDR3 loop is CASSLGGSSREGPYNEQFF. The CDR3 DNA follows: TGTGCCAGCAGCTTGGGAGGTAGTTCGCGGGAGGGCCCTTACAATGAGCAGTTCTTC. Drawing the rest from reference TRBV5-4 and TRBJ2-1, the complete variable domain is ETGVTQSPTHLIKTRGQQVTLRCSSQSGHNTVSWYQQALGQGPQFIFQYYREEENGRGNFPPRFSGLQFPNYSSELNVNALELDDSALYLCASSLGGSSREGPYNEQFFGPGTRLTVL.